This TCR beta chain originates from a study of tumor-infiltrating lymphocytes in primary liver carcinoma. Using a constant-region primer together with ProtoScript II reverse transcriptase, TCR beta cDNA was made from about 490 ng of total RNA. Three rounds of nested multiplex PCR with slightly modified ARM-PCR produced TCR beta libraries. TCRdb ran MiXCR on the multiplex PCR reads and lists one entry per CDR3 protein. Counted here are roughly 30,000 distinct CDR3 sequences, roughly two thirds occurring once; the ten biggest clones make up 30% to 40%. Regarding this clonotype: One end of the junction fails to match germline, which may point to a read error.

DNA and RNA were both co-extracted from about 20-30 mg of bulk tissue that had not been sorted. The TCR sequence derives from a woman aged 25-40 years with primary liver carcinoma and hepatitis B virus infection. Sequenced sample: liver tumor tissue from sampling region 3. The subset here: tumor region T3, left-lateral pole.

CDR3 residues: CVSGLPPGEQFF. DNA for the CDR3: TGTGTCAGCGGACTGCCTCCGGGAGAGCAGTTCTTC. J is TRBJ2-1 and V is TRBV6-2 or TRBV6-3; TRBD2 is a possible D gene (5 bases). Germline CDR1 reads MNHEY; CDR2 reads SVGEGT. This CDR3 contains 12 residues.